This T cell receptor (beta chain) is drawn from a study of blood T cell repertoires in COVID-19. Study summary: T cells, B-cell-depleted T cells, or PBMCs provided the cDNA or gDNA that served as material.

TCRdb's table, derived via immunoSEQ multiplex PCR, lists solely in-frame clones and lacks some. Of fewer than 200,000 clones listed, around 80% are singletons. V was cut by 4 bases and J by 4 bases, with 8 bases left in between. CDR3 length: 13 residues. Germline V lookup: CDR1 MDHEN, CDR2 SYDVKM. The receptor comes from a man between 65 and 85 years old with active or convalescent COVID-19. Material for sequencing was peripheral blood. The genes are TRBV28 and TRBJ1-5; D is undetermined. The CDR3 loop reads CASSSLQNQPQHF. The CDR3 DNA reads TGTGCCAGCAGTTCCCTACAGAATCAGCCCCAGCATTTT.